Presented here are 15 T cell receptor beta chains from one specimen sequenced in a study of regulatory T cells in long-lasting Graves disease. Indicated time point: newly diagnosed GD, antithyroid drugs for less than 3 months. PBMCs provided the RNA from which the TCR library was made. Both iRepertoire HTBI primers and Arm-PCR of CDR3 regions were used to build the TCR beta libraries. TCRdb ran MiXCR on the multiplex PCR reads and lists one entry per CDR3 protein. This sample has around 450,000 distinct CDR3 sequences, with approximately 16% found just once. This sample also belongs to another study, concerning T cells in Graves' hyperthyroidism and ophthalmopathy.

Sequences were derived from peripheral blood mononuclear cells (PBMCs), sampled at new diagnosis, from a patient treated with antithyroid drugs. Receptor source: a woman in her thirties or forties with Graves disease.

In this sample, this clonotype turned up many times. This chain uses TRBV12-3 or TRBV12-4 with TRBJ2-1, with 8 bases fitting TRBD1. V was clipped by 5 bases and J by 4 bases; unmatched bases: 19. The CDR3 consists of 19 residues. The CDR3 nucleotides are TGTGCCAGCAGTCCAAGGACAGGGTTAGGAGCGGTGCCTTACAATGAGCAGTTCTTC. Amino acids: CASSPRTGLGAVPYNEQFF.

This clonotype was counted at least ten times. The rearrangement links TRBV7-3 to TRBJ2-2; 11 bases match TRBD1. Germline CDR1 is SGHTA and CDR2 is FQGTGA. The CDR3 consists of 17 residues. The junction had 11 bases not matched to a gene; V was cut back by 7 bases and J by 4 bases. The CDR3 bases are TGTGCCAGCACACCGGACGGACAGGGGGCTAGCACCGGGGAGCTGTTTTTT. Encoded protein: CASTPDGQGASTGELFF.

The table lists this clonotype with many counts. The gene calls are TRBV28 and TRBJ2-3, with D maybe TRBD1 (5 bases). CDR1 MDHEN and CDR2 SYDVKM come from the germline V gene. V dropped 3 bases and J dropped 0 bases, with 7 bases sitting between them. The CDR3 is made up of 14 amino acids. CDR3 in amino acids: CASSFDRSTDTQYF. CDR3 DNA: TGTGCCAGCAGTTTTGACAGAAGCACAGATACGCAGTATTTT.

About this clonotype itself: With a much larger clone just one base away, this may be a read error. This sequence joins TRBV12-3 or TRBV12-4 and TRBJ1-2, with a weak D call TRBD1 (5 bases). The CDR3 length is 13 residues. The germline V and J ends were trimmed by 4 bases and 8 bases, with 14 bases remaining between them. The CDR3 protein is CASSSLGGIGYTF. Written as DNA, the CDR3 is TGTGCCAGCAGTTCCTTGGGGGGGATCGGCTACACCTTC.

This clonotype was seen a handful of times. The chain has TRBV11-2 and TRBJ2-1, with D tentatively TRBD1 (5 bases). The V and J ends lost 5 bases and 6 bases respectively, with 11 bases between them. This CDR3 has 13 residues. Germline values: CDR1 SGHAT, CDR2 FQNNGV. CDR3 coding DNA: TGTGCCAGCAGCCCATACAGGTTCAATGAGCAGTTCTTC. Translation gives CASSPYRFNEQFF. The whole variable domain, remainder taken from reference TRBV11-2 and TRBJ2-1, is EAGVAQSPRYKIIEKRQSVAFWCNPISGHATLYWYQQILGQGPKLLIQFQNNGVVDDSQLPKDRFSAERLKGVDSTLKIQPAKLEDSAVYLCASSPYRFNEQFFGPGTRLTVL.

In its sample, this clonotype was seen many times. The rearrangement joins TRBV12-3 or TRBV12-4 to TRBJ2-1; 7 bases map to TRBD2. CDR3 length: 15 amino acids. Losses at the gene ends were 2 bases for V and 7 bases for J; bases not matched to a gene: 8. The CDR3 sequence is CASSLRRERNNEQFF. The CDR3 DNA follows: TGTGCCAGCAGTTTACGGCGGGAGCGGAATAATGAGCAGTTCTTC.

This clonotype has a count of ten or more. The CDR3 spells CSATEGLAHYSYEQYF. Written as DNA, the CDR3 is TGCAGTGCTACCGAAGGCCTAGCGCACTACTCCTACGAGCAGTACTTC. The V gene is TRBV20-1, the J gene TRBJ2-7, with D possibly being TRBD2 (6 bases). The length of the CDR3 is 16 residues. V was pared by 4 bases and J by 0 bases, with 19 bases between. Germline V lookup: CDR1 DFQATT, CDR2 SNEGSKA (reference sequence).

This chain uses TRBV28 with TRBJ2-3, with D hard to call. The CDR3 spans 15 residues. Trimming pared 10 bases from V and 0 bases from J, leaving 17 bases between. In germline, CDR1 is MDHEN, CDR2 SYDVKM. The CDR3 protein is CATLSGLKSTDTQYF. CDR3 DNA sequence: TGTGCCACCCTATCCGGGCTAAAGAGCACAGATACGCAGTATTTT.

The rearrangement joins TRBV13 to TRBJ2-3; 15 nucleotides agree with TRBD2. V shed 4 bases and J 2 bases; nucleotides not matched to a gene: 10. The CDR3 has 19 residues. The germline gives CDR1 PRHDT, CDR2 FYEKMQ (reference sequence). CDR3 sequence reads: CASSWSGTSGRTYTDTQYF. The DNA of the CDR3 is TGTGCCAGCAGCTGGAGCGGGACTAGCGGGAGGACCTACACAGATACGCAGTATTTT.

Note on this clonotype: It may be a read error: a sequence one base away is much more abundant. This likely comes from a read error, as the CDR3 has no conserved phenylalanine or tryptophan at its end. The chain combines TRBV7-9 with TRBJ1-2, with a weak D call TRBD1 (5 bases). V dropped 8 bases and J dropped 0 bases, with 13 bases sitting between them. The CDR3 is 14 amino acids. Germline CDR1 is SEHNR and CDR2 is FQNEAQ (reference sequence). CDR3 loop: CASLGQGANYGYTL. The CDR3 DNA reads TGTGCCAGCTTAGGGCAGGGCGCTAACTATGGCTACACCCTC.

This clonotype was detected many times. This rearrangement joins TRBV11-3 to TRBJ2-7; 8 nucleotides match TRBD1. The CDR3 has 14 amino acids. The germline V gene has CDR1 SGHNT and CDR2 YENEEA. Trimming took 4 bases from V and 3 from J; bases not matched to a gene: 5. The CDR3 spells CASSSIDRGYEQYF. CDR3 sequence (DNA): TGTGCCAGCAGCTCGATCGACAGGGGCTACGAGCAGTACTTC.

This clonotype was seen more than once but under ten times. This sequence joins TRBV5-1 and TRBJ1-2; TRBD1 agrees at 9 bases. The germline CDR1 and CDR2 sequences are SGHRS and YFSETQ. V lost 4 bases to trimming and J lost 6 bases; unmatched junction nucleotides: 7. The CDR3 covers 14 residues. The CDR3 coding sequence is TGCGCCAGCAGCGTCCCGGGACAGGGCCATGGCTACACCTTC. This codes for CASSVPGQGHGYTF.

The chain joins TRBV9 to TRBJ1-6, with TRBD1 matching over 7 bases. The CDR3 is 15 amino acids. Losses at the gene ends were 0 bases for V and 8 bases for J; bases not matched to a gene: 5. The V gene's germline CDR1 is SGDLS and CDR2 YYNGEE. As DNA, the CDR3 is TGTGCCAGCAGCGTAGCGGCAGGGGGAGATTCACCCCTCCACTTT. Its protein product is CASSVAAGGDSPLHF.

This clonotype was seen only a few times. This sequence joins TRBV28 and TRBJ2-2; D is perhaps TRBD1 or TRBD2 (7 bases each). The ends were cut back, 7 bases at V and 5 bases at J, with 14 bases in the middle. Germline V lookup: CDR1 MDHEN, CDR2 SYDVKM. This CDR3 contains 14 residues. The CDR3 reads CASKRQGGTGELFF. The CDR3, as DNA: TGTGCCAGCAAACGGCAGGGGGGGACCGGGGAGCTGTTTTTT.

This clonotype was observed at least ten times. This chain joins TRBV9 and TRBJ2-7; possible D gene TRBD2, 5 bases. V was trimmed by 4 bases and J by 2 bases, leaving 13 bases between them. CDR1 and CDR2 (germline): SGDLS, YYNGEE. The CDR3 is made up of 14 amino acids. CDR3 region: CASSPAGVPYEQYF. CDR3 nucleotides: TGTGCCAGCAGCCCCGCCGGGGTTCCCTACGAGCAGTACTTC.